This T cell receptor (beta chain) was documented in a study of cytomegalovirus exposure and HLA in healthy donors. About the research overall: In a previous analysis, some 110 million unique TCR beta sequences were found from 170 million or so T cells.

Study-level points and caveats: Most TCR sequences were uncommon, yet certain public TCRs appeared in many donors.

The PCR made use of 60 Vbeta and 13 Jbeta primers. Method: immunoSEQ multiplex PCR; TCRdb's copy keeps in-frame clones and lacks some. The repertoire includes 150,000 to 160,000 clones, 82% of them detected once, and about 6.1% sits in the top ten. Worth noting for this clone: What it recognizes is unknown.

The V gene lost 1 base and the J gene lost 5 bases, with 6 bases spanning the gap. This CDR3 contains 12 residues. Germline lookup yields CDR1 SNHLY and CDR2 FYNNEI. The TCR sequence derives from a woman aged 50 to 65 in good health and CMV-seropositive. Sequencing was performed on PBMCs. The chain joins TRBV2 to TRBJ2-7; no clear D gene. CDR3 DNA sequence: TGTGCCAGCAGTGAAGTAGACAACGAGCAGTACTTC. Protein sequence: CASSEVDNEQYF.